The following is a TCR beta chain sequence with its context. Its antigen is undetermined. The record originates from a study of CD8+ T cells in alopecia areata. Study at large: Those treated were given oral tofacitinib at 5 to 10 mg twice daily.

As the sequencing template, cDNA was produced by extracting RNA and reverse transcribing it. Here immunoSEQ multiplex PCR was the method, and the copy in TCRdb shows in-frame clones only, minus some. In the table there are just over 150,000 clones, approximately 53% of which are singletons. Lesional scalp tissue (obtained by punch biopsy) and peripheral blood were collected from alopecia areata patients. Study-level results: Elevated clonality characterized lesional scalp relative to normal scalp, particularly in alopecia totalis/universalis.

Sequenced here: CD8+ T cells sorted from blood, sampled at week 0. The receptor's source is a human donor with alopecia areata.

In nucleotides, the CDR3 is TGTGCCAGCAGTTTAGAGGCTAGCGCCCTTAACGAGCAGTACTTC. Its translation: CASSLEASALNEQYF. The chain is built from TRBV27 and TRBJ2-7, with D perhaps matching TRBD2 (6 bases). The germline V gene has CDR1 MNHEY and CDR2 SMNVEV (reference sequence). The CDR3 has 15 residues. The V and J ends lost 2 bases and 5 bases respectively, with 16 bases between them.